This T cell receptor beta chain was identified in a study of cytomegalovirus exposure and HLA in healthy donors listed by TCRdb under 2017. About the full investigation: An earlier analysis of fewer than 750 of the donors reported 250 to 300 Gb of sequence data and roughly 120 million unique TCR beta sequences obtained from around 170 million T cells. Roughly 310 gigabases of sequencing data and approximately 85 million unique TCR sequences were included in an early release covering roughly 700 HLA-typed donors. Of the roughly 400 genotyped donors, 65% to 90% were placed in the genetic ancestry cluster associated with self-reported Caucasian donors. The study aimed to test whether signatures of past pathogen exposure could be identified by cataloging public T cell receptors. Using immunosequencing, the study profiled T cell repertoires from 640 or so subjects and related those repertoires to cytomegalovirus serostatus. In addition to the first cohort of 650 to 800 subjects, a separate validation cohort of 120 different subjects was used. The study combined high-throughput TCR immunosequencing, statistical association of individual TCRs with disease status, and machine learning to predict cytomegalovirus infection status. In a later analysis, previously published TCR beta repertoires from fewer than 750 donors were re-analyzed and high-resolution HLA genotyping was added so that TCR occurrence patterns could be studied. Rather than using new phenotypic data, the later analysis identified candidate immune exposures from TCR beta sequences and from how often those sequences occurred across donors. An earlier analysis of fewer than 750 of the donors used high-throughput TCR beta sequencing to judge whether each TCR beta V gene segment behaved as functional or pseudogenic. Donor age, sex, ethnicity and CMV serostatus were compiled together with the repertoire data. A later genetic analysis took genome-wide SNP genotypes for about 55% of the 666 donors and used that subset as a discovery cohort. All discovery cohort repertoires had been generated on a single sequencing platform. Both class I and class II loci were covered by HLA typing, at four-digit resolution. Typing coverage varied by locus: about 629-630 donors for A, B, C, DRB1 and DQB1; roughly 520 for DQA1; approximately 610 for DPA1; around 490 for DPB1. A handful of DR-DQ haplotypes were handled as single units for association and clustering because linkage in the cohort was strong. Among some 400 genotyped donors of the cohort, an average of around 220,000 unique TCR beta nucleotide sequences was sequenced per donor, of which approximately 19% were non-productive.

The cohort comprised more than 550 healthy bone marrow donors. Cohort members were all nominally healthy when sampled, although unrecorded immune exposures were likely present. The donor was CMV seronegative and belonged to the group of 380 or so seronegative cohort members. Every donor gave a peripheral blood sample, and the peripheral blood mononuclear cells from that sample were used for TCR beta sequencing. The Qiagen DNeasy Blood Extraction Kit was used to extract genomic DNA from the blood cell samples. Summary of the overall study and its limitations: Most TCR sequences were seen in very few donors, while some public TCRs were found in many individuals. Some IMGT-functional V segments, including TRBV6-2 and TRBV6-3, could not be told apart with the 87-base-pair reads, so those segments were excluded. In a later analysis, the rate of TCR association differed among HLA loci, with DRB1 alleles having the most associated TCRs and HLA-C alleles having the fewest. The authors suggested that the approach could potentially be generalized to other disease states and immunological phenotypes. Compared with equally common non-associated chains, HLA-associated TCR beta chains in a later analysis were more clonally expanded and had lower generation probabilities. The only immune exposure information available for the cohort was CMV serostatus. Roughly uniform sequencing depth across donors was assumed in presence/absence analyses, although this assumption may not hold. The classifier was reported to diagnose cytomegalovirus status with high specificity and sensitivity in both the original and validation cohorts. A further reported finding was that TCR beta sequences accurately predicted the HLA-A and HLA-B alleles for most subjects in the first cohort. V-gene and J-gene trimming of TCR beta chains was associated with a missense DCLRE1C variant in a later genetic analysis, and the association was replicated in an independent cohort. Broadly in line with IMGT annotations, most TCR beta V segments showed up in productive rearrangements about 87% or about 30% of the time in an earlier analysis of several hundred of the donors. Correlated functional status among segregating V segments might reflect linkage disequilibrium, but an unknown experimental factor could not be ruled out. In a later genetic analysis, fewer N-insertions in productive TCRs were reported among donors in an Asian-associated ancestry cluster than the roughly 710-donor mean. The study listed approximately 150 TCR beta chains as associated with cytomegalovirus. Most CMV-associated TCR beta chains appeared to be HLA-restricted in a later analysis, and the HLA associations seemed to be driven largely by CMV exposure. Several of the top co-occurrence clusters appeared to be linked to parvovirus B19, influenza, CMV and Epstein-Barr virus, according to a later analysis. A cluster of highly shared sequence variants was judged likely to represent a technical artifact of the sequencing pipeline. In this cohort, only TCR beta chains were sequenced, and detectable features were limited by the absence of alpha or paired-chain data. At a false discovery rate of 0.05, a later analysis linked roughly 17,000 TCR beta sequences to specific HLA alleles. When HLA alleles, especially DR and DQ, strongly co-occurred, attributing TCR associations to individual alleles was difficult. In vitro tests confirmed that a few of the cytomegalovirus-associated TCR beta chains recognize cytomegalovirus antigens. Because counts were too low, fewer than 20 rarely observed V segments, including chromosome 9 orphons, were excluded from the earlier analysis of some 540 of the donors. Because HLA typing was unavailable for some donors at each locus, only the typed subset was used in association tests.

Points on this clone: The clone's antigen remains unknown. No qualities accompany the bases; no much larger clone lies one base away.

Libraries were prepared through the immunoSEQ multiplex PCR assay. A mixture of 60 forward primers for TCR Vbeta segments and 13 reverse primers for TCR Jbeta segments was used in the multiplex PCR. Amplification of the CDR3 region of rearranged TCR beta genes was performed with a multiplex PCR assay on genomic DNA. Amplified TCR beta libraries were sequenced as 87-base-pair reads on the Illumina HiSeq System. The paper's processing steps were these. A later analysis counted approximately 74 million unique TCR beta chains across the 640 or so repertoires, and 10 million to 11 million of these chains were shared by at least two donors. To remove PCR and sequencing errors, raw reads were error-corrected and collapsed into unique sequences using a nearest-neighbor algorithm that merged closely related sequences. CDR3 sequences were aligned to IMGT reference sequences to assign V, D and J gene segments. For a sequence to be retained, a match of at least six nucleotides was required to both a V gene segment and a J gene segment. Rearrangements were called productive when the CDR3 lacked stop codons and stayed in frame with V and J; all others were non-productive. CDR3 was defined by IMGT convention, running from the second conserved V-encoded cysteine to the conserved J-encoded phenylalanine. In an earlier analysis of around 570 of the donors, sequences lacking an unambiguous match to a single V gene segment were excluded. An earlier analysis of a few hundred of the donors called V segments functional above 56.7% productive rearrangements and segregating when the between-donor standard deviation exceeded 5%. A statistical classification framework was developed to diagnose cytomegalovirus status using the catalog of TCR beta chain sequences. In a later analysis, V and J genes were assigned by comparing TCR nucleotide sequences against IMGT/GENE-DB human TR gene sequences. The TCRdist pipeline was used in a later analysis to assign CDR3 sequences and most-parsimonious VDJ recombination scenarios. In a later analysis, each TCR beta chain was defined by its CDR3 amino acid sequence together with its V-gene family, and reads without a unique V-gene family were excluded. A later analysis removed 592 highly shared, low-generation-probability nucleotide sequences to deal with suspected cross-contamination and a sequencing artifact. For each public chain, a later analysis derived a clonal expansion index from normalized ranks of inferred template counts within each repertoire. A later analysis computed generation probabilities with a VDJ recombination model fitted to out-of-frame rearrangements, and checked the results against IGoR. Hypergeometric tests were used in a later analysis to score TCR-TCR, TCR-HLA and TCR-CMV co-occurrence, with a repertoire-size bias correction applied to the TCR pairs. In a later analysis, false discovery rates were estimated by permuting HLA or CMV assignments 20 times. In a later analysis, co-occurring TCRs were grouped with DBSCAN, and TCRdist sequence similarity was added when clustering was performed within HLA-allele-positive subsets. For co-occurrence clustering, repertoires with fewer than 30,000 or more than 120,000 public chains were excluded, along with a handful of repertoires with anomalous nucleotide sharing. TCRdb obtained this table from immuneACCESS and retained in-frame rearrangements with V and J assigned. These tables miss some clones; where compared with another copy, unresolved V genes account for less than half of the shortfall, and the remainder is unexplained. The DNA was the basis for D and trimming; V, J and clone size are from that table. In this sample the table shows roughly 100,000 clones, roughly four fifths of which occur a single time. The ten biggest clones cover 3.6% of the sample.

From its cysteine to its phenylalanine, the CDR3 spans 13 amino acids. The kept DNA is CDR3 alone, 39 bases in frame from the first base. CDR1 and CDR2 were assigned from the germline V gene (reference sequence) as SEHNR and FQNEAQ. V is shortened by 4 bases, J by 7 bases, and the region joining them spans 13 bases. Specimen: PBMCs. This TCR was sampled from a man aged 60 to 75 in good health and CMV-seronegative. The sequence links TRBV7-9 to TRBJ1-1; a weak D assignment points to TRBD1 (6 bases agree). The CDR3 loop reads CASSWMGAGEAFF. The bases are TGTGCCAGCAGCTGGATGGGGGCAGGTGAAGCTTTCTTT.